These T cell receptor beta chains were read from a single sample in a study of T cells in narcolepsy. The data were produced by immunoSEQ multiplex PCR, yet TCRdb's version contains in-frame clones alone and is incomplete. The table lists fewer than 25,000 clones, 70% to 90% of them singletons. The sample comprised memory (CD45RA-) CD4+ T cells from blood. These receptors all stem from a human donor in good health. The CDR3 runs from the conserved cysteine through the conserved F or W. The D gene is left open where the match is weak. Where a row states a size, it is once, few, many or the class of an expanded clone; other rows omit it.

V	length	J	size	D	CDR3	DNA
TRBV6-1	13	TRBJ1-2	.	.	CASSPLGGIGYTF	TGTGCCAGCAGCCCCCTAGGAGGGATCGGCTACACCTTC
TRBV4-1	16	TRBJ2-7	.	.	CASSQTTVARTYEQYF	TGCGCCAGCAGCCAAACCACGGTGGCTAGGACCTACGAGCAGTACTTC
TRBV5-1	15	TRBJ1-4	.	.	CASSPGGATNEKLFF	TGCGCCAGCAGCCCCGGGGGTGCAACTAATGAAAAACTGTTTTTT
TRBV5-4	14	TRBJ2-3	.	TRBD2	CASSPGIAGTPEYF	TGTGCCAGCAGCCCCGGGATAGCGGGGACCCCTGAGTATTTT
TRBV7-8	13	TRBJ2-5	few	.	CASSPPRQETQYF	TGTGCCAGCAGCCCTCCTAGACAAGAGACCCAGTACTTC
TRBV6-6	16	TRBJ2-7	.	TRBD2	CASMASGHTSSYEQYF	TGTGCCAGCATGGCTAGCGGGCACACTAGCTCCTACGAGCAGTACTTC
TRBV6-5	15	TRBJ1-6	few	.	CASSLRGGWNSPLHF	TGTGCCAGCAGCCTAAGGGGGGGCTGGAATTCACCCCTCCACTTT
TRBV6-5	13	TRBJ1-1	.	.	CASSVQGTNEAFF	TGTGCCAGCAGTGTTCAGGGGACTAACGAAGCTTTCTTT
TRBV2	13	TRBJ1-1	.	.	CASNMGGVTEAFF	TGTGCCAGCAATATGGGGGGGGTTACTGAAGCTTTCTTT
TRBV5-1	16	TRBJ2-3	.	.	CASSLAAGGHTDTQYF	TGCGCCAGCAGCTTGGCCGCAGGGGGGCACACGGATACGCAGTATTTT
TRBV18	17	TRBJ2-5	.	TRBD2	CASSPSLISGAQETQYF	TGTGCCAGCTCACCAAGTCTGATTAGCGGGGCCCAAGAGACCCAGTACTTC
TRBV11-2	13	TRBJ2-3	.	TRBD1	CASSLTGGDTQYF	TGTGCCAGCAGCTTGACAGGGGGAGATACGCAGTATTTT
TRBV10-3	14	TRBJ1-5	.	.	CAISDTGNRQPQHF	TGTGCCATCAGTGATACAGGGAATCGTCAGCCCCAGCATTTT
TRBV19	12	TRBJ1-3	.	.	CASSLSGNTIYF	TGTGCCAGTAGTCTTTCTGGAAACACCATATATTTT
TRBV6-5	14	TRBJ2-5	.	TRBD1	CASRQGQGRKTQYF	TGTGCCAGCAGACAAGGACAGGGCAGGAAGACCCAGTACTTC
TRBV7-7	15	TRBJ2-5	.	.	CASSLGRHGKETQYF	TGTGCCAGCAGCTTAGGCCGACATGGCAAAGAGACCCAGTACTTC
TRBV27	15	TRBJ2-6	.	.	CASSLRASGANVLTF	TGTGCCAGCAGTTTAAGGGCGTCTGGGGCCAACGTCCTGACTTTC
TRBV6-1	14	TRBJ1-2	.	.	CASSAVRRDYGYTF	TGTGCCAGCAGTGCGGTGCGGAGGGACTATGGCTACACCTTC
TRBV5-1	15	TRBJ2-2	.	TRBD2	CASSFSGGATGELFF	TGCGCCAGCAGCTTTAGCGGGGGGGCCACCGGGGAGCTGTTTTTT
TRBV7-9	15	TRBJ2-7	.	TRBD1	CASSQDRGDTYEQYF	TGTGCCAGCAGCCAAGACAGGGGAGACACCTACGAGCAGTACTTC
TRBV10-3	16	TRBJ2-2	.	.	CAISDPAGLIAGELFF	TGTGCCATCAGTGACCCCGCCGGGTTAATAGCCGGGGAGCTGTTTTTT
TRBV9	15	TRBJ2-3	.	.	CASSGSPGRTDTQYF	TGTGCCAGCAGCGGAAGCCCGGGGCGCACAGATACGCAGTATTTT
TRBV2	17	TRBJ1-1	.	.	CASSEAPPGRKNTEAFF	TGTGCCAGCAGTGAAGCGCCTCCCGGACGGAAGAACACTGAAGCTTTCTTT